These 21 T cell receptor beta chains were all obtained from the same sample, sequenced in a study of identical twins. MiXCR was run by TCRdb on the 5' RACE reads, yielding one entry per CDR3 protein. The sample includes 1.5 million to 2 million distinct CDR3 sequences, around a third seen only once; the top ten take roughly 0.3%. Sequenced material: cord blood. The receptor set was obtained from a newborn girl in good health.

The chain employs TRBV29-1 and TRBJ1-6; 7 positions match TRBD1. The CDR3 extends over 15 amino acids. In germline, CDR1 is SQVTM, CDR2 ANQGSEA. V lost 7 bases and J lost 5; bases outside the gene matches: 11. CDR3 residues: CSATHGTDNNSPLHF. Here the CDR3 DNA reads TGCAGCGCCACACACGGGACAGATAATAATTCACCCCTCCACTTT.

This clonotype was recorded many times. This chain joins TRBV10-3 and TRBJ1-2, with 7 nucleotides matching TRBD1. The V segment lost 11 bases and the J segment 2 bases; nucleotides outside the gene matches: 11. Looked up from germline, CDR1 is ENHRY and CDR2 is SYGVKD. The CDR3 sequence is 14 residues long. CDR3 sequence reads: CAVLRGDSNYGYTF. In DNA form, the CDR3 reads TGTGCCGTTTTAAGGGGGGACAGCAACTATGGCTACACCTTC.

This clonotype was observed a single time. The chain has TRBV2 and TRBJ2-7; 7 positions match TRBD2. The V segment lost 4 bases and the J segment 12 bases; nucleotides outside the gene matches: 12. CDR1 and CDR2 from the germline V gene are SNHLY and FYNNEI. The CDR3 is 13 residues long. Here the CDR3 reads CASSGTRQETRYF. As DNA, the CDR3 is TGTGCCAGCAGTGGGACTAGACAAGAGACCCGGTACTTC.

The CDR3 DNA follows: TGCGCCAGCAGTGTTCAGTGGGAGGGTAATGAGCAGTTCTTC. Encoded protein: CASSVQWEGNEQFF. The rearrangement uses TRBV10-1 and TRBJ2-1; TRBD2 matches at 7 bases. Trimming at V came to 4 bases and at J to 7 bases, leaving 7 bases not matched to a gene. The CDR3 is made up of 14 amino acids. Germline CDR1 is WNHNN and CDR2 is SYGVQD (reference sequence).

V is TRBV24-1 and J is TRBJ2-5; 7 nucleotides line up with TRBD2. Germline V gene sequence: CDR1 KGHDR, CDR2 SFDVKD. J gave up 2 bases and V 2 bases, and 4 bases lay outside the gene matches. The CDR3 is made up of 15 amino acids. CDR3 sequence reads: CATSDSGGLQETQYF. In DNA, the CDR3 is TGTGCCACCAGTGATTCGGGGGGTTTACAAGAGACCCAGTACTTC.

This chain joins TRBV4-1 and TRBJ2-1; 8 bases fit TRBD2. CDR1 is MGHRA, CDR2 YSYEKL, per germline. There are 15 residues in the CDR3. V lost 5 bases, J lost 12 bases, and 15 bases stayed unmatched. In DNA form, the CDR3 reads TGCGCCAGCAGCGTCCCGGGACTAGGAGGAGGTGGGCAGTTCTTC. Residues: CASSVPGLGGGGQFF.

The DNA for the CDR3 is TGCGCCAGCAGCCGCACCGACCGCACAGATACGCAGTATTTT. Protein product: CASSRTDRTDTQYF. The chain couples TRBV5-1 to TRBJ2-3; D gene ambiguous. Germline assignment: CDR1 SGHRS and CDR2 YFSETQ. This CDR3 is 14 amino acids long. Deletions cut 4 bases from V and 1 base from J, with 10 bases between.

The V and J genes are TRBV9 and TRBJ1-1; 7 bases align to TRBD1. The ends lost 0 bases at V and 10 bases at J; junction bases unmatched: 12. The CDR3 extends over 15 amino acids. Germline-derived CDR1 and CDR2 are SGDLS and YYNGEE. Here the CDR3 DNA reads TGTGCCAGCAGCGTAGGACAGGGCGAGTGGAGAACAGCTTTCTTT. This encodes CASSVGQGEWRTAFF. Full variable domain (missing parts from reference TRBV9 and TRBJ1-1): DSGVTQTPKHLITATGQRVTLRCSPRSGDLSVYWYQQSLDQGLQFLIQYYNGEERAKGNILERFSAQQFPDLHSELNLSSLELGDSALYFCASSVGQGEWRTAFFGQGTRLTVV.

In its sample, this clonotype was seen once. The chain carries TRBV14 and TRBJ2-3, with D uncertain. The CDR3 contains 16 residues. V dropped 4 bases and J dropped 0 bases, with 14 bases sitting between them. The germline V gene encodes CDR1 SGHDN and CDR2 FVKESK. For the CDR3, the DNA is TGTGCCAGCAGCCGAGAGCGAGGCCTAAGCACAGATACGCAGTATTTT. This gives the protein CASSRERGLSTDTQYF.

The gene calls are TRBV12-3 or TRBV12-4 and TRBJ2-3; 9 positions match TRBD2. The CDR3 spans 16 residues. The V segment lost 2 bases and the J segment 0 bases; nucleotides outside the gene matches: 3. DNA of the CDR3: TGTGCCAGCAGTTTACGCGGGAGGGACAGCACAGATACGCAGTATTTT. As protein: CASSLRGRDSTDTQYF.

This clonotype was observed a handful of times. The chain is built from TRBV6-6 and TRBJ1-5; D not resolved. Trimming removed 4 bases at V and 3 bases at J, with 10 bases between. Germline CDR1 is MNHNY and CDR2 is SVGAGI (reference sequence). The CDR3 runs to 14 residues. The CDR3 DNA reads TGTGCCAGCAGTTCCTGGGATAACAATCAGCCCCAGCATTTT. This encodes CASSSWDNNQPQHF.

There are a few counts of this clonotype. This chain connects TRBV10-3 to TRBJ2-7; the match to TRBD2 covers 8 bases. The germline CDR1 and CDR2 sequences are ENHRY and SYGVKD. The CDR3 has 14 residues. V dropped 6 bases and J dropped 6; count of bases not matched to a gene: 10. The CDR3, as DNA: TGTGCCATCAGCTCCACTAGCGGTTCACCCGAGCAGTACTTC. This gives the protein CAISSTSGSPEQYF.

The table lists this clonotype with a few counts. The chain links TRBV5-1 to TRBJ1-2; D not resolved. Between the trimmed V and J ends, which lost 0 bases and 5 bases, there was a span of 8 bases. This CDR3 has 13 amino acids. Germline V gene sequence: CDR1 SGHRS, CDR2 YFSETQ. The CDR3 DNA reads as TGCGCCAGCAGCTTGGCCTCGGCTTATGGCTACACCTTC. This sequence encodes CASSLASAYGYTF.

This clonotype has a handful of counts. V usage is TRBV4-2 and J usage is TRBJ2-3; weak D call: TRBD1 (6 bases). The CDR3 has 14 residues. The germline V gene has CDR1 LGHNA and CDR2 YNFKEQ. Trimming took off 4 bases at V and 5 bases at J, with 13 bases between the two ends. DNA of the CDR3: TGTGCCAGCAGCCCCCCGGGACAACAAGATACGCAGTATTTT. Translation gives CASSPPGQQDTQYF.

CDR3 region: CASSQLSGGDYNEQFF. The CDR3 nucleotides read TGTGCCAGCAGCCAACTTAGCGGGGGCGACTACAATGAGCAGTTCTTC. The rearrangement links TRBV4-2 to TRBJ2-1; TRBD2 matches at 9 bases. This CDR3 contains 16 residues. Germline V lookup: CDR1 LGHNA, CDR2 YNFKEQ. Unmatched junction bases numbered 5, after V lost 2 bases and J lost 3 bases.

The gene calls are TRBV11-2 and TRBJ2-5, with 10 nucleotides matching TRBD2. CDR1 is SGHAT, CDR2 FQNNGV, per germline. V was clipped by 2 bases and J by 4 bases; unmatched bases: 19. This CDR3 spans 20 amino acids. As DNA, the CDR3 is TGTGCCAGCAGCTTAAAAATTTACATGAGCCTTAGCGGGGGGCCAGAGACCCAGTACTTC. Protein product: CASSLKIYMSLSGGPETQYF.

The chain joins TRBV28 to TRBJ1-2; no clear D gene. Trimming removed 2 bases at V and 2 bases at J, with 9 bases between. CDR1 and CDR2 (germline): MDHEN, SYDVKM. This CDR3 spans 14 amino acids. For the CDR3, the DNA is TGTGCCAGCAGTTTACGGGCCACAAACTATGGCTACACCTTC. Amino acids: CASSLRATNYGYTF.

As for this clonotype: Since a much larger clone is just one base distant, this may be a read error. It is likely a read error, because the conserved phenylalanine at the end of the CDR3 is missing. The V call is TRBV12-3 or TRBV12-4, the J call TRBJ2-6; D might be TRBD1 (5 bases). The V gene lost 5 bases and the J gene lost 0 bases, with 11 bases spanning the gap. This CDR3 contains 16 residues. CDR3 in DNA: TGTGCCAGCAGTCTCATGACAGTCTCTGGGGCCAACGTCCTGACTATC. Amino acid sequence: CASSLMTVSGANVLTI.

The table lists this clonotype with many counts. V usage is TRBV5-1 and J usage is TRBJ2-3; 10 bases align to TRBD2. V lost 2 bases and J lost 3; bases outside the gene matches: 3. The germline CDR1 and CDR2 sequences are SGHRS and YFSETQ. This CDR3 has 15 amino acids. The CDR3 sequence: CASSFWTSGTDTQYF. The CDR3 coding sequence is TGCGCCAGCAGCTTTTGGACTAGCGGAACAGATACGCAGTATTTT.

V is TRBV9 and J is TRBJ1-1, with D possibly TRBD1 on 6 matching bases. The CDR3 contains 13 residues. Germline V gene lookup returns CDR1 SGDLS and CDR2 YYNGEE. The germline V and J ends were trimmed by 6 bases and 7 bases, with 16 bases remaining between them. The CDR3 region is CASTHQGRVEAFF. In nucleotides, the CDR3 is TGTGCCAGCACCCATCAGGGGCGAGTTGAAGCTTTCTTT. Together with reference TRBV9 and TRBJ1-1, the CDR3 gives the full variable domain: DSGVTQTPKHLITATGQRVTLRCSPRSGDLSVYWYQQSLDQGLQFLIQYYNGEERAKGNILERFSAQQFPDLHSELNLSSLELGDSALYFCASTHQGRVEAFFGQGTRLTVV.

The J gene is TRBJ1-1, the V gene TRBV21-1. TRBV21-1 has pseudogene status. The CDR3 has 20 amino acids. DNA for the CDR3: TGTGCCAGCAGCAAAGAGCACAAGGGCCCTAAGGGGCCCTATAACACTGAAGCTTTCTTT. Translation gives CASSKEHKGPKGPYNTEAFF.